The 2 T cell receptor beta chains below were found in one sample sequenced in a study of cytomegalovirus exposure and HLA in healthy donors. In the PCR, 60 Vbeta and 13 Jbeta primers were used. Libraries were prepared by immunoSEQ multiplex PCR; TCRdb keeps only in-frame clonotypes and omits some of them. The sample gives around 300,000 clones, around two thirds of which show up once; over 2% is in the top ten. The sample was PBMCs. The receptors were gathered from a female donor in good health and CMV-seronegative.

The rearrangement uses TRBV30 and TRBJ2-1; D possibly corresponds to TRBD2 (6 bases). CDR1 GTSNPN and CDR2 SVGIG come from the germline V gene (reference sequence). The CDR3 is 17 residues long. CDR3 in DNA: TGTGCTTCGTGGTCGGCCGCTGGGACTTCCTCCTACAATGAGCAGTTCTTC. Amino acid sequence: CASWSAAGTSSYNEQFF. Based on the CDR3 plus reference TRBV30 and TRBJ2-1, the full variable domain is SQTIHQWPATLVQPVGSPLSLECTVEGTSNPNLYWYRQAAGRGLQLLFYSVGIGQISSEVPQNLSASRPQDRQFILSSKKLLLSDSGFYLCASWSAAGTSSYNEQFFGPGTRLTVL.

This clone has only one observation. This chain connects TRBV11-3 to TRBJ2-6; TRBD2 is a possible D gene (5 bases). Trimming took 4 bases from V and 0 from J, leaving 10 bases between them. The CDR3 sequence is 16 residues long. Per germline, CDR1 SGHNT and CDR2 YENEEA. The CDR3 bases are TGTGCCAGCAGCTCGCGGGCTAACTCTGGGGCCAACGTCCTGACTTTC. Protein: CASSSRANSGANVLTF.